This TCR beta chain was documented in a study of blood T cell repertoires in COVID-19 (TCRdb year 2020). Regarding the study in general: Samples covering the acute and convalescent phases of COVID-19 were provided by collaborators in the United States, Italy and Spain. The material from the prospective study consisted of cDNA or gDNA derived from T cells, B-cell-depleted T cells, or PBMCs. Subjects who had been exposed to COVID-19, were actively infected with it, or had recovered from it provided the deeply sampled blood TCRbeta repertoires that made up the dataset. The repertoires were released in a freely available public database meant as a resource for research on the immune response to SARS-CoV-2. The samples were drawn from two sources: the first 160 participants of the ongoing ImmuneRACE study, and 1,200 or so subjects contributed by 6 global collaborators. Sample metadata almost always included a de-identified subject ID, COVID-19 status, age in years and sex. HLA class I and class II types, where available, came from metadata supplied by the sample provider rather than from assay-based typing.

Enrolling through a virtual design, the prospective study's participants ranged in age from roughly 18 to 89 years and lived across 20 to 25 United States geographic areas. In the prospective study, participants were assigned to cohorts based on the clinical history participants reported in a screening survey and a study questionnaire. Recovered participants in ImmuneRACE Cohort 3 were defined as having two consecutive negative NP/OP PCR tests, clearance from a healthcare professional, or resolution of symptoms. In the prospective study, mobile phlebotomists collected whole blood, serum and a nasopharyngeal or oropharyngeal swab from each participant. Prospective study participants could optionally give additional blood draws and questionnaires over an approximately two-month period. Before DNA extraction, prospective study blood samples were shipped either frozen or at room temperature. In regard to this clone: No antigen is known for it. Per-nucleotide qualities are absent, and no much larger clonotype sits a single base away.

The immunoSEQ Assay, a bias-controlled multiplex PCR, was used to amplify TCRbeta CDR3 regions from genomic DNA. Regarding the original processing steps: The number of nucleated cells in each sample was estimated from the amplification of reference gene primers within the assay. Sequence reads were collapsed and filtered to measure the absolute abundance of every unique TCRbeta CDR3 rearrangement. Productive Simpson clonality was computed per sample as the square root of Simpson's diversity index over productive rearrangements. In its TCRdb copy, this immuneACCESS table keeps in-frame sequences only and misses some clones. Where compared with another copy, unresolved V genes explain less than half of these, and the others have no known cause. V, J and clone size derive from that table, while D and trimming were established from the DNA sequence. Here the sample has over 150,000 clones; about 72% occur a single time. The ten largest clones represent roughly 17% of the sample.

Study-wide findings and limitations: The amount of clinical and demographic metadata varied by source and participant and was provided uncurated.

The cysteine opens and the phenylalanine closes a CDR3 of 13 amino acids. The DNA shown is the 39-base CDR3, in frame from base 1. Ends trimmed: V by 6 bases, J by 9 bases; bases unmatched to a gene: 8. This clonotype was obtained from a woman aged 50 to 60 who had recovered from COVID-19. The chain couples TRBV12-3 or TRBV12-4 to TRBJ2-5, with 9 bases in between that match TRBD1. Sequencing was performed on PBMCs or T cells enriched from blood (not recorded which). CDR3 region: CASSSTGGSAQYF. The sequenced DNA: TGTGCCAGCAGCTCGACAGGGGGTTCAGCCCAGTACTTC.